Shown below are 29 T cell receptor beta chains from a single sample sequenced in a study of blood T cells in healthy people across ages. A sample-barcoded 5' primer and a J-beta primer mix were used in a second PCR of roughly 6 to 11 cycles. TCRdb independently ran MiXCR on the 5' RACE reads; one entry per CDR3 protein. The sample has some 1.5 million distinct CDR3 sequences, approximately 39% seen once. Sequencing used blood. The receptors shown here come from a young woman in good health.

The table lists this clonotype with a few counts. The chain combines TRBV29-1 with TRBJ2-3; 7 nucleotides match TRBD1. Germline V CDR1 and CDR2: SQVTM, ANQGSEA. The CDR3 has 13 amino acids. After removal of 5 bases from V and 0 bases from J, the junction contained 2 bases not matched to a gene. The CDR3 nucleotides are TGCAGCGTTACACAGGGGAGCACAGATACGCAGTATTTT. Translated: CSVTQGSTDTQYF.

This clonotype appeared a few times. The V and J genes are TRBV3-1 and TRBJ2-5, with no clear D. The CDR3 sequence is 14 residues long. In germline, CDR1 is LGHDT, CDR2 YNNKEL (reference sequence). V lost 0 bases, J lost 1 base, and 6 bases lay in between. The chain's CDR3 is CASSQEVGQETQYF. CDR3 DNA sequence: TGTGCCAGCAGCCAAGAGGTGGGCCAAGAGACCCAGTACTTC.

The V call is TRBV29-1, the J call TRBJ1-4, with TRBD1 matching over 10 bases. Unmatched junction bases numbered 3, after V lost 1 base and J lost 7 bases. The CDR3 covers 14 residues. CDR1 SQVTM and CDR2 ANQGSEA come from the germline V gene. The CDR3 sequence is CSVEGGTGVEKLFF. In DNA form, the CDR3 reads TGCAGCGTTGAAGGAGGGACAGGGGTTGAAAAACTGTTTTTT.

The chain is built from TRBV10-3 and TRBJ2-5, with D perhaps matching TRBD2 (5 bases). Germline CDR1 and CDR2: ENHRY and SYGVKD. With 0 bases removed from V and 5 bases from J, the gap between germline ends came to 13 bases. The CDR3 totals 15 residues. The CDR3 coding sequence is TGTGCCATCAGTGAGTCGAACTCGGGGTTCGAGACCCAGTACTTC. Residues: CAISESNSGFETQYF.

This clonotype appeared a few times. V is TRBV24-1 and J is TRBJ1-5; D may be TRBD1 (5 bases). Germline V gives CDR1 KGHDR, CDR2 SFDVKD. The CDR3 is 14 residues long. V shed 5 bases and J shed 9 bases, with 16 bases lying between them. The CDR3 region has the DNA TGTGCCACCAGTGCCTCATTCGAACAGGCGCCCCAGCATTTT. Residues: CATSASFEQAPQHF.

V is TRBV7-2 and J is TRBJ1-2; no clear D. With 4 bases removed from V and 4 bases from J, the gap between germline ends came to 13 bases. Germline V gene data show CDR1 as SGHTA and CDR2 as FQGNSA. This CDR3 contains 14 residues. The CDR3 loop is CASSSVTAAYGYTF. CDR3 nucleotide sequence: TGTGCCAGCAGCTCAGTGACTGCCGCCTATGGCTACACCTTC.

This clonotype was seen ten or more times. This chain joins TRBV7-2 and TRBJ1-1; D is unresolved. From germline, CDR1 is SGHTA and CDR2 FQGNSA. V dropped 1 base and J dropped 5 bases, with 11 bases sitting between them. The CDR3 loop spans 14 amino acids. The CDR3 is CASSLEWSRTEAFF. The CDR3, as DNA: TGTGCCAGCAGCTTAGAGTGGTCCCGAACTGAAGCTTTCTTT.

The chain has TRBV9 and TRBJ2-3; 7 bases fit TRBD2. The CDR3 is 20 residues long. Germline CDR1 reads SGDLS; CDR2 reads YYNGEE. Trimming at V came to 1 base and at J to 2 bases, leaving 19 bases not matched to a gene. The CDR3 region has the DNA TGTGCCAGCAGCGTAAGTATTAAGGAAGGCGGGAGCGGTGCCACAGATACGCAGTATTTT. Its protein is CASSVSIKEGGSGATDTQYF.

The table lists this clonotype with a few counts. The chain employs TRBV12-3 or TRBV12-4 and TRBJ2-7, with D perhaps matching TRBD1 (5 bases). V gave up 2 bases and J gave up 0 bases, with 8 bases separating them. The CDR3 has 14 residues. The CDR3: CASSLWGHSYEQYF. In DNA form, the CDR3 reads TGTGCCAGCAGTTTATGGGGCCACTCCTACGAGCAGTACTTC.

A note on this clonotype: With a much larger clone just one base away, this may be a read error. The chain uses TRBV29-1 and TRBJ2-7; D is undetermined. This CDR3 is 14 amino acids long. V lost 4 bases, J lost 7 bases, and 20 bases lay in between. Germline V CDR1 and CDR2: SQVTM, ANQGSEA. CDR3 DNA sequence: TGCAGCGTTGGGACCGTGGCTAGAGACAATGAGCAGTACTTC. It yields the protein CSVGTVARDNEQYF.

The chain carries TRBV5-1 and TRBJ2-3; no definite D call. The ends were cut back, 4 bases at V and 6 bases at J, with 9 bases in the middle. CDR3 length: 12 amino acids. Germline values: CDR1 SGHRS, CDR2 YFSETQ. The CDR3 sequence: CASSLAWDTQYF. The CDR3 region has the DNA TGCGCCAGCAGCCTGGCTTGGGATACGCAGTATTTT. The complete variable domain, with remaining parts taken from reference TRBV5-1 and TRBJ2-3, reads KAGVTQTPRYLIKTRGQQVTLSCSPISGHRSVSWYQQTPGQGLQFLFEYFSETQRNKGNFPGRFSGRQFSNSRSEMNVSTLELGDSALYLCASSLAWDTQYFGPGTRLTVL.

V and J are TRBV20-1 and TRBJ2-3; 9 bases are a match to TRBD2. CDR1 and CDR2 from the germline V gene are DFQATT and SNEGSKA (reference sequence). V lost 6 bases, J lost 4 bases, and 26 bases stayed unmatched. The CDR3 length is 20 residues. The chain's CDR3 is CSAPKTGSGGRAKIADTQYF. The CDR3 DNA reads as TGCAGTGCCCCCAAGACAGGGAGTGGCGGGAGGGCCAAGATAGCAGATACGCAGTATTTT.

J is TRBJ2-7 and V is TRBV4-3, with no clear D. Trimming cost V 4 bases and J 3 bases, with 19 bases left between them. The CDR3 spans 16 residues. Germline values: CDR1 LGHNA, CDR2 YSLEER. The CDR3, as DNA: TGCGCCAGCAGCCGGCTGTTAAACACAGACCGCTACGAGCAGTACTTC. The encoded protein is CASSRLLNTDRYEQYF.

This chain links TRBV20-1 with TRBJ2-1, with 8 bases fitting TRBD1. After removal of 4 bases from V and 8 bases from J, the junction contained 10 bases not matched to a gene. This CDR3 comprises 14 residues. Germline V gene lookup returns CDR1 DFQATT and CDR2 SNEGSKA (reference sequence). The CDR3 sequence: CSAMDGRTGYEQFF. CDR3 sequence (DNA): TGCAGTGCTATGGACGGACGGACAGGGTATGAGCAGTTCTTC.

The count of this clonotype is one. The J gene is TRBJ1-1, the V gene TRBV20-1, with D maybe TRBD1 (5 bases). This CDR3 comprises 14 residues. Trimming cost V 6 bases and J 0 bases, with 14 bases left between them. Germline V lookup: CDR1 DFQATT, CDR2 SNEGSKA (reference sequence). For the CDR3, the DNA is TGCAGTGCGAAGTTAAGGGACGTGAACACTGAAGCTTTCTTT. It translates to CSAKLRDVNTEAFF.

This clonotype was detected once. This chain uses TRBV7-8 with TRBJ1-3; no reliable D call. Germline V gene sequence: CDR1 SGHVS, CDR2 FQNEAQ. The V and J ends lost 6 bases and 0 bases respectively, with 9 bases between them. The CDR3 has 14 amino acids. CDR3 sequence (DNA): TGTGCCAGCAGGCTGACCAGCTCTGGAAACACCATATATTTT. Encoded protein: CASRLTSSGNTIYF.

This clonotype was seen a few times. This chain connects TRBV6-5 to TRBJ2-1; 10 nucleotides match TRBD2. The CDR3 extends over 14 amino acids. Trimming cost V 7 bases and J 7 bases; bases outside gene matches: 7. Looked up from germline, CDR1 is MNHEY and CDR2 is SVGAGI. The CDR3 sequence is CASTLLAGNNEQFF. The CDR3 bases are TGTGCCAGCACATTACTAGCGGGAAATAATGAGCAGTTCTTC.

The CDR3 loop is CASSKDSFPGTEAFF. CDR3 DNA sequence: TGTGCCAGCAGCAAAGACAGTTTCCCCGGCACTGAAGCTTTCTTT. The rearrangement joins TRBV5-4 to TRBJ1-1, with D perhaps matching TRBD1 (5 bases). The V end was cut by 4 bases, the J end by 4 bases, with 17 bases between. The CDR3 has 15 amino acids. Germline V gene data show CDR1 as SGHNT and CDR2 as YYREEE (reference sequence).

The chain combines TRBV6-2 or TRBV6-3 with TRBJ2-2; perhaps D is TRBD1 or TRBD2 (5 bases each). In germline, CDR1 is MNHEY, CDR2 SVGEGT. CDR3 length: 16 amino acids. V lost 5 bases and J 1 base, leaving 14 bases between the germline ends. The DNA for the CDR3 is TGTGCCAGCAGTACCCCGGGACCCATGAACACCGGGGAGCTGTTTTTT. Amino acids: CASSTPGPMNTGELFF.

This clonotype was found a few times. The J gene is TRBJ1-4, the V gene TRBV3-1, with 8 bases fitting TRBD1. The CDR3 consists of 14 residues. Germline loops: CDR1 LGHDT, CDR2 YNNKEL (reference sequence). The trim removed 6 bases at V and 7 bases at J, leaving 7 bases unmatched. The CDR3 nucleotides read TGTGCCAGCAGGACCCAGGGGGCGGGTGAAAAACTGTTTTTT. Translated: CASRTQGAGEKLFF.

The rearrangement uses TRBV7-2 and TRBJ1-6; D remains unclear. Trimming removed 1 base at V and 7 bases at J, with 5 bases between. The CDR3 is made up of 13 amino acids. Germline-derived CDR1 and CDR2 are SGHTA and FQGNSA. Here the CDR3 reads CASSLESNSPLHF. CDR3 DNA: TGTGCCAGCAGCTTAGAGTCGAATTCACCCCTCCACTTT.

This clonotype was seen more than once but under ten times. DNA of the CDR3: TGTGCCACCAGTGATTTGGGGGGGACTACCTACAATGAGCAGTTCTTC. Translation: CATSDLGGTTYNEQFF. This sequence joins TRBV24-1 and TRBJ2-1; 7 bases match TRBD2. Germline lookup yields CDR1 KGHDR and CDR2 SFDVKD. The CDR3 extends over 16 amino acids. Trimming removed 0 bases from V and 2 bases from J; junction bases left unmatched: 3.

The CDR3 reads CASSVALAVTDTQYF. The CDR3 coding sequence is TGTGCCAGCAGCGTAGCACTAGCGGTGACAGATACGCAGTATTTT. V gene TRBV9 combines with J gene TRBJ2-3, with 8 bases matching TRBD2. The J segment lost 3 bases and the V segment lost 0 bases, leaving 3 bases of the junction unmatched. This CDR3 has 15 amino acids. Per germline, CDR1 SGDLS and CDR2 YYNGEE.

V and J are TRBV20-1 and TRBJ2-7, with D hard to call. V shed 1 base and J shed 2 bases, with 12 bases lying between them. CDR3 size: 14 residues. CDR1 is DFQATT and CDR2 is SNEGSKA in the germline V gene (reference sequence). CDR3: CSARGQVPPYEQYF. The CDR3 coding sequence is TGCAGTGCTAGAGGGCAGGTTCCGCCCTACGAGCAGTACTTC.

In its sample, this clonotype was seen once. This CDR3 reads CSARAAGGTDTQYF. As DNA, the CDR3 is TGCAGTGCTAGAGCTGCGGGGGGCACAGATACGCAGTATTTT. The chain employs TRBV20-1 and TRBJ2-3, with 7 bases aligning to TRBD2. The V gene's germline CDR1 is DFQATT and CDR2 SNEGSKA (reference sequence). The V segment lost 1 base and the J segment 1 base; nucleotides outside the gene matches: 2. The CDR3 has 14 amino acids.

This clonotype has only a few counts. The chain couples TRBV29-1 to TRBJ2-7, with 9 bases matching TRBD2. The J segment lost 3 bases and the V segment lost 5 bases, leaving 5 bases of the junction unmatched. Germline V gene data show CDR1 as SQVTM and CDR2 as ANQGSEA. CDR3 length: 13 amino acids. The CDR3 here is CSVTSGQNYEQYF. DNA for the CDR3: TGCAGCGTTACTAGCGGGCAAAACTACGAGCAGTACTTC.

The rearrangement joins TRBV29-1 to TRBJ2-1; TRBD1 matches 7 bases. The J call may be in error: the DNA end matches TRBJ2-7 better. The CDR3 has 13 residues. Looked up from germline, CDR1 is SQVTM and CDR2 is ANQGSEA. The CDR3 nucleotides are TGCAGCGTGAGTCCCTTACAGGGGAATGAGCAGTACTTC. It is translated as CSVSPLQGNEQYF.

The V call is TRBV29-1, the J call TRBJ2-5; D gene ambiguous. Germline V lookup: CDR1 SQVTM, CDR2 ANQGSEA. The V end lost 3 bases, the J end lost 1 base, and 18 bases lay between the germline ends. CDR3 length: 16 amino acids. CDR3 coding DNA: TGCAGCGTTGAGACGAGACCCTTTCCCTTCCAAGAGACCCAGTACTTC. Translation gives CSVETRPFPFQETQYF.

This clonotype showed up just a few times. This sequence joins TRBV7-9 and TRBJ2-4, with D perhaps TRBD2 (6 bases). Germline lookup yields CDR1 SEHNR and CDR2 FQNEAQ (reference sequence). V was trimmed by 5 bases and J by 0 bases, leaving 17 bases between them. The CDR3 has 17 amino acids. The CDR3 DNA reads as TGTGCCAGCAGCCAACGAGGGGCGGGACTAGCCAAAAACATTCAGTACTTC. This gives the protein CASSQRGAGLAKNIQYF.